This passage covers 24 T cell receptor beta chains from one sample sequenced in a study of beta chain features in type 1 diabetes. Study findings and constraints: People with Type 1 diabetes carried modestly yet significantly shorter TCRB CDR3s in all four CD4+ subsets.

What was sequenced were expressed TCRB transcripts, since all of the isolated RNA had been reverse transcribed. Only in-frame clones appear in the TCRdb table, and some are missing; sequencing was by immunoSEQ multiplex PCR. The sample carries 140,000 to 150,000 clones, about 13% recorded once. These receptors lack a known antigen. The specimen sequenced was central memory CD4+ T cells from blood. The receptor source for this set is a man younger than 30 with type 1 diabetes.

V usage is TRBV29-1 and J usage is TRBJ1-1, with TRBD1 matching 7 bases. J was trimmed by 3 bases and V by 4 bases; bases with no gene match: 8. Germline assignment: CDR1 SQVTM and CDR2 ANQGSEA. The CDR3 length is 14 residues. This CDR3 reads CSVAQGGMDTEAFF. DNA of the CDR3: TGCAGCGTTGCCCAGGGGGGGATGGACACTGAAGCTTTCTTT.

This clone was seen repeatedly, ten times or more. The chain recombines TRBV19 with TRBJ2-3; D may be TRBD1 or TRBD2 (6 bases each). This CDR3 spans 14 amino acids. Trimming took 6 bases from V and 1 from J, leaving 11 bases between them. The germline gives CDR1 LNHDA, CDR2 SQIVND (reference sequence). The CDR3 protein is CASSGGLRTDTQYF. CDR3 coding DNA: TGTGCCAGTAGCGGGGGCCTTCGCACAGATACGCAGTATTTT.

V gene TRBV6-5 combines with J gene TRBJ1-2; no reliable D call. Germline V lookup: CDR1 MNHEY, CDR2 SVGAGI. Trimming left V 6 bases short and J 7 bases short, with 21 bases between. The CDR3 is made up of 15 amino acids. This CDR3 reads CASREDVGMASGYTF. CDR3 nucleotides: TGTGCCAGCAGGGAGGACGTGGGGATGGCATCTGGCTACACCTTC.

This clone was counted many times. The chain employs TRBV30 and TRBJ1-4, with D unresolved. Trimming took 0 bases from V and 7 from J, leaving 9 bases between them. The CDR3 has 13 residues. In germline, CDR1 is GTSNPN, CDR2 SVGIG (reference sequence). As DNA, the CDR3 is TGTGCCTGGAGTGTGCAGACCGGTGAAAAACTGTTTTTT. Its translation: CAWSVQTGEKLFF.

The J gene is TRBJ1-4, the V gene TRBV7-2; D gene uncertain. V lost 5 bases and J lost 3, with 13 bases in between. The CDR3 runs 15 residues. Germline V gene data show CDR1 as SGHTA and CDR2 as FQGNSA. In nucleotides, the CDR3 is TGTGCCAGCAGCCGTGCCGTTGGGGCTAATGAAAAACTGTTTTTT. The encoded protein is CASSRAVGANEKLFF.

The chain joins TRBV30 to TRBJ1-2, with 9 bases matching TRBD1. The CDR3 sequence is 14 residues long. The junction had 9 bases not matched to a gene; V was cut back by 3 bases and J by 7 bases. Germline values: CDR1 GTSNPN, CDR2 SVGIG (reference sequence). CDR3 loop: CAWSTTGGHGGYTF. CDR3 in DNA: TGTGCCTGGAGCACAACAGGGGGCCATGGTGGCTACACCTTC.

CDR3 in DNA: TGTGCCAGCAGCTTAGAAGGCCAGCCCCAGCATTTT. It is translated as CASSLEGQPQHF. V gene TRBV7-9 combines with J gene TRBJ1-5, with no clear D. Trimming stripped 1 base from V and 7 bases from J, with 5 bases between. Germline lookup yields CDR1 SEHNR and CDR2 FQNEAQ (reference sequence). The CDR3 extends over 12 amino acids. Drawing the rest from reference TRBV7-9 and TRBJ1-5, the complete variable domain is DTGVSQNPRHKITKRGQNVTFRCDPISEHNRLYWYRQTLGQGPEFLTYFQNEAQLEKSRLLSDRFSAERPKGSFSTLEIQRTEQGDSAMYLCASSLEGQPQHFGDGTRLSIL.

This clone was seen more than once but under ten times. The gene calls are TRBV18 and TRBJ2-5; TRBD1 aligns across 9 bases. The CDR3 contains 16 residues. Germline V gene sequence: CDR1 KGHSH, CDR2 LQKENI. V trimming: 4 bases; J trimming: 2 bases; junction bases outside the gene matches: 8. The CDR3 DNA follows: TGTGCCAGCTCACTTCAGGGGACAGGGCTTCAAGAGACCCAGTACTTC. Translation gives CASSLQGTGLQETQYF. Based on the CDR3 plus reference TRBV18 and TRBJ2-5, the full variable domain is NAGVMQNPRHLVRRRGQEARLRCSPMKGHSHVYWYRQLPEEGLKFMVYLQKENIIDESGMPKERFSAEFPKEGPSILRIQQVVRGDSAAYFCASSLQGTGLQETQYFGPGTRLLVL.

The chain is built from TRBV7-3 and TRBJ1-2; weak D call: TRBD1 (5 bases). V was cut by 5 bases and J by 7 bases, with 11 bases left in between. The CDR3 loop spans 12 amino acids. CDR1 SGHTA and CDR2 FQGTGA come from the germline V gene. As DNA, the CDR3 is TGTGCCAGCAGCACCCAGGGAGGTGGCTACACCTTC. This encodes CASSTQGGGYTF.

The chain employs TRBV7-9 and TRBJ2-7; D gene uncertain. Trimming pared 3 bases from V and 2 bases from J, leaving 2 bases between. Per the germline V gene, CDR1 is SEHNR and CDR2 is FQNEAQ (reference sequence). This CDR3 comprises 11 residues. The CDR3 coding sequence is TGTGCCAGCAGCTTCACCTACGAGCAGTACTTC. Amino acids: CASSFTYEQYF.

The rearrangement links TRBV10-3 to TRBJ1-1; maybe TRBD1 (5 bases). In germline, CDR1 is ENHRY, CDR2 SYGVKD. Deletions cut 6 bases from V and 7 bases from J, with 9 bases between. This CDR3 spans 11 amino acids. The DNA of the CDR3 is TGTGCCATCAGGGGGGTTAATGAAGCTTTCTTT. As protein: CAIRGVNEAFF.

This clone was recorded a few times. This sequence joins TRBV10-3 and TRBJ2-7; 9 positions match TRBD1. Germline V lookup: CDR1 ENHRY, CDR2 SYGVKD. Trimming cost V 4 bases and J 0 bases; bases outside gene matches: 13. The CDR3 length is 18 residues. CDR3 loop: CAISGSPGTGNGSYEQYF. The CDR3 nucleotides read TGTGCCATCAGTGGTAGTCCCGGGACAGGGAATGGCTCCTACGAGCAGTACTTC.

About this clone: The junction departs from the called germline gene at one end, perhaps through a read error. CDR3 DNA sequence: TGCAGCGGTGAAGGATGGAGGGGCCCGACAGGGGAAGGAACATACAATGAGCAGTTCTTC. Translating gives CSGEGWRGPTGEGTYNEQFF. The chain has TRBV29-1 and TRBJ2-1; 8 bases fit TRBD1. The CDR3 loop spans 20 amino acids. Germline V gene data show CDR1 as SQVTM and CDR2 as ANQGSEA.

There are many counts of this clone. This chain's CDR3 is CASSWQGLYNEQFF. The CDR3 DNA reads as TGTGCCAGCTCATGGCAGGGGCTCTACAATGAGCAGTTCTTC. This chain joins TRBV18 and TRBJ2-1; tentatively, D is TRBD1 (6 bases). Trimming stripped 5 bases from V and 3 bases from J, with 11 bases between. Germline loops: CDR1 KGHSH, CDR2 LQKENI. CDR3 length: 14 residues.

This clone has more than one count but fewer than ten. This chain links TRBV6-5 with TRBJ1-2; D uncertain. Trimming took 2 bases from V and 5 from J, leaving 12 bases between them. This CDR3 region has 14 residues. Germline V gives CDR1 MNHEY, CDR2 SVGAGI. CDR3 sequence: CASSYGSGTYGYTF. Here the CDR3 DNA reads TGTGCCAGCAGTTACGGGTCAGGAACGTATGGCTACACCTTC.

This clone has more than one count but fewer than ten. The gene calls are TRBV7-3 and TRBJ2-3; D not resolved. V lost 1 base and J lost 3, with 8 bases in between. Germline values: CDR1 SGHTA, CDR2 FQGTGA. The CDR3 is 14 amino acids. The CDR3 sequence: CASSLNTGTDTQYF. CDR3 in DNA: TGTGCCAGCAGCTTAAATACTGGGACAGATACGCAGTATTTT.

In its sample, this clone was seen a few times. The chain carries TRBV7-3 and TRBJ1-1, with TRBD1 matching over 7 bases. The V and J ends lost 4 bases and 6 bases, in that order; junction bases with no gene match: 5. CDR1 is SGHTA, CDR2 FQGTGA, per germline. CDR3 length: 13 amino acids. DNA of the CDR3: TGTGCCAGCAGCTCAGACAGGGACGCTGAAGCTTTCTTT. Encoded protein: CASSSDRDAEAFF.

This clone has more than one count but fewer than ten. The V gene is TRBV18, the J gene TRBJ2-5, with D possibly called TRBD1 or TRBD2 (5 bases each). Germline V gene data show CDR1 as KGHSH and CDR2 as LQKENI. The ends were cut back, 0 bases at V and 4 bases at J, with 15 bases in the middle. The CDR3 totals 16 residues. CDR3 region: CASSPPRTPRGETQYF. In DNA form, the CDR3 reads TGTGCCAGCTCACCACCGAGGACACCGAGGGGAGAGACCCAGTACTTC.

This clone has a handful of counts. This chain joins TRBV18 and TRBJ2-3; D not certain. Germline CDR1 and CDR2: KGHSH and LQKENI. Trimming stripped 6 bases from V and 4 bases from J, with 14 bases between. The CDR3 sequence is 14 residues long. For the CDR3, the DNA is TGTGCCAGCTCGCTCCTTCTCAGCGCAGATACGCAGTATTTT. Amino acid sequence: CASSLLLSADTQYF. Variable domain in full (rest from reference TRBV18 and TRBJ2-3): NAGVMQNPRHLVRRRGQEARLRCSPMKGHSHVYWYRQLPEEGLKFMVYLQKENIIDESGMPKERFSAEFPKEGPSILRIQQVVRGDSAAYFCASSLLLSADTQYFGPGTRLTVL.

This clone was seen a few times. The chain has TRBV7-2 and TRBJ2-7; possibly TRBD2 for D (6 bases). Between the trimmed V and J ends, which lost 1 base and 5 bases, there was a span of 12 bases. Germline V gene lookup returns CDR1 SGHTA and CDR2 FQGNSA. The CDR3 loop spans 14 amino acids. The CDR3 nucleotides are TGTGCCAGCAGCTTAGGGCCGGGAGTCAACGAGCAGTACTTC. It is translated as CASSLGPGVNEQYF.

V is TRBV18 and J is TRBJ1-1; D unclear. Germline V gene lookup returns CDR1 KGHSH and CDR2 LQKENI. There are 15 residues in the CDR3. V gave up 3 bases and J gave up 1 base, with 12 bases separating them. The CDR3 spells CASSPRALGNTEAFF. DNA of the CDR3: TGTGCCAGCTCACCTAGGGCCCTGGGGAACACTGAAGCTTTCTTT. The variable domain in full, completed from reference TRBV18 and TRBJ1-1, reads NAGVMQNPRHLVRRRGQEARLRCSPMKGHSHVYWYRQLPEEGLKFMVYLQKENIIDESGMPKERFSAEFPKEGPSILRIQQVVRGDSAAYFCASSPRALGNTEAFFGQGTRLTVV.

The J gene is TRBJ2-3, the V gene TRBV4-2; 8 nucleotides agree with TRBD2. The V gene's germline CDR1 is LGHNA and CDR2 YNFKEQ. J was trimmed by 4 bases and V by 0 bases; bases with no gene match: 9. The length of the CDR3 is 17 residues. The CDR3 here is CASSQDGPGGPSDTQYF. CDR3 coding DNA: TGTGCCAGCAGCCAAGATGGACCGGGGGGGCCATCAGATACGCAGTATTTT.

The chain is built from TRBV9 and TRBJ2-5; D gene ambiguous. Trimming left V 2 bases short and J 4 bases short, with 15 bases between. The germline gives CDR1 SGDLS, CDR2 YYNGEE. The CDR3 spans 15 residues. Here the CDR3 DNA reads TGTGCCAGCAGCGTCGGGCTTGGGAAGGGAGAGACCCAGTACTTC. Protein sequence: CASSVGLGKGETQYF. Full variable domain (rest looked up from reference TRBV9 and TRBJ2-5): DSGVTQTPKHLITATGQRVTLRCSPRSGDLSVYWYQQSLDQGLQFLIQYYNGEERAKGNILERFSAQQFPDLHSELNLSSLELGDSALYFCASSVGLGKGETQYFGPGTRLLVL.

The chain couples TRBV5-1 to TRBJ2-7; D is unclear. The germline CDR1 and CDR2 sequences are SGHRS and YFSETQ. V lost 4 bases and J 3 bases, leaving 5 bases between the germline ends. The CDR3 has 11 amino acids. The CDR3: CASSQNYEQYF. CDR3 DNA sequence: TGCGCCAGCAGCCAAAACTACGAGCAGTACTTC.